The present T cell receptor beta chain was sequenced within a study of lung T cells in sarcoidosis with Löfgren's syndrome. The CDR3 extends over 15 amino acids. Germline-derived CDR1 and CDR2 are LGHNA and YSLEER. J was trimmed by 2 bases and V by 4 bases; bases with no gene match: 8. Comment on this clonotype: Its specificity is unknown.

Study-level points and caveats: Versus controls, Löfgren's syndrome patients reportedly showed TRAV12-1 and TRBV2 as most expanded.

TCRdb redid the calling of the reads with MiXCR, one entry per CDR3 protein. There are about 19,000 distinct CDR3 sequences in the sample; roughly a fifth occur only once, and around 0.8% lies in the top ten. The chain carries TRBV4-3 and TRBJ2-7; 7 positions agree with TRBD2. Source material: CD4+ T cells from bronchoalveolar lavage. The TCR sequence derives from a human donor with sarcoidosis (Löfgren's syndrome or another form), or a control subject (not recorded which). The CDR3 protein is CASSPSGTGAYEQYF. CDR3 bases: TGCGCCAGCAGCCCGAGCGGGACGGGAGCCTACGAGCAGTACTTC.